This T cell receptor (beta chain) was profiled in a study of cytomegalovirus exposure and HLA in healthy donors. This CDR3 has 18 amino acids. V was clipped by 4 bases and J by 8 bases; unmatched bases: 19. CDR1 is SGHKS, CDR2 YYEKEE, per germline (reference sequence). The PCR had 60 Vbeta and 13 Jbeta primers. The assay was immunoSEQ multiplex PCR, and TCRdb's table has in-frame clones only and misses some. In total, the table holds about 50,000 clones. This clonotype was obtained from a woman aged 40 to 50 in good health and CMV-seronegative. The rearrangement uses TRBV5-5 and TRBJ2-4, with 9 bases matching TRBD1. Material: PBMCs. The DNA for the CDR3 is TGTGCCAGCAGCACCACCCTTCTTTCCGGGACAGGGACGTACATTCAGTACTTC. This encodes CASSTTLLSGTGTYIQYF.